One sample yielded the 22 T cell receptor beta chains listed below, sequenced in a study of human T cells and chemical hapten exposure. The time point: healthy volunteer bleed at 6 weeks. Total RNA was extracted from unfractionated whole blood. TCRdb used MiXCR to reprocess the RACE reads, holding one entry per CDR3 protein. The sample carries 65,000 or so distinct CDR3 sequences, around 6.1% recorded once. Sequencing was done on a sample of whole blood. The receptor set was obtained from a female donor in good health. Some clones in this sample may be carry-over from other donors' samples.

This clonotype was counted a few times. The chain uses TRBV18 and TRBJ2-5; tentative D call: TRBD1 (5 bases). V gave up 8 bases and J gave up 2 bases, with 12 bases separating them. The CDR3 totals 13 residues. Germline V gene sequence: CDR1 KGHSH, CDR2 LQKENI. This CDR3 reads CASPRQSQETQYF. The CDR3 coding sequence is TGTGCCAGCCCACGACAGTCTCAAGAGACCCAGTACTTC.

This clonotype was counted at least ten times. The rearrangement links TRBV12-3 or TRBV12-4 to TRBJ1-3; D unresolved. Trimming stripped 2 bases from V and 2 bases from J, with 10 bases between. The CDR3 is 15 residues long. DNA of the CDR3: TGTGCCAGCAGTTTATCTCCAGGAGCTGGAAACACCATATATTTT. Translated, it gives CASSLSPGAGNTIYF.

This clonotype was recorded at least ten times. The chain couples TRBV20-1 to TRBJ2-3; either TRBD1 or TRBD2 may fit D (7 bases each). The CDR3 is 16 residues long. V lost 0 bases, J lost 2 bases, and 15 bases lay in between. Looked up from germline, CDR1 is DFQATT and CDR2 is SNEGSKA (reference sequence). The CDR3 nucleotides read TGCAGTGCTAGAGATCTCCAGGGGGGGGCCACAGATACGCAGTATTTT. It specifies CSARDLQGGATDTQYF.

The chain links TRBV20-1 to TRBJ2-1; a possible D gene is TRBD2 (6 bases). V shed 6 bases and J shed 8 bases, with 20 bases lying between them. Germline V lookup: CDR1 DFQATT, CDR2 SNEGSKA (reference sequence). The CDR3 is made up of 14 amino acids. The CDR3 nucleotides are TGCAGTGCCACCGGGACTCCGACCCGCGATGAGCAGTTCTTC. Residues: CSATGTPTRDEQFF.

The chain joins TRBV29-1 to TRBJ2-7; D may be TRBD1 (6 bases). The CDR3 extends over 15 amino acids. V was shortened by 6 bases and J by 5 bases, with 23 bases between the two germline ends. The germline V gene encodes CDR1 SQVTM and CDR2 ANQGSEA. CDR3 residues: CSVKTGKGLADEQYF. The DNA for the CDR3 is TGCAGCGTGAAAACAGGGAAGGGGCTCGCGGACGAGCAGTACTTC.

This chain joins TRBV20-1 and TRBJ2-1, with 9 positions matching TRBD1. The CDR3 extends over 20 amino acids. Germline CDR1 is DFQATT and CDR2 is SNEGSKA (reference sequence). The CDR3 DNA reads TGCAGCGCAAGAAGGATCTTAGGGAACAGGGGGCTCAGCTCCTACAATGAGCAGTTCTTC. Amino acid sequence: CSARRILGNRGLSSYNEQFF.

The chain recombines TRBV7-9 with TRBJ2-6; tentatively, D is TRBD2 (5 bases). Germline V gene sequence: CDR1 SEHNR, CDR2 FQNEAQ (reference sequence). V was pared by 5 bases and J by 3 bases, with 11 bases between. This CDR3 contains 15 residues. The CDR3 loop reads CASSIGVGGANVLTF. The CDR3 DNA follows: TGTGCCAGCAGCATCGGGGTGGGTGGGGCCAACGTCCTGACTTTC.

At least ten counts were recorded for this clonotype. The J gene is TRBJ1-4, the V gene TRBV20-1, with no clear D. The germline V gene encodes CDR1 DFQATT and CDR2 SNEGSKA (reference sequence). V was cut by 1 base and J by 8 bases, with 14 bases left in between. CDR3 length: 14 residues. CDR3 in DNA: TGCAGTGCTAGAGGGCCGGGAGGAGGGGAAAAACTGTTTTTT. Amino acids: CSARGPGGGEKLFF.

This clonotype has at least ten counts. J is TRBJ2-7 and V is TRBV12-5; 9 bases fit TRBD1. The J segment lost 5 bases and the V segment lost 5 bases, leaving 7 bases of the junction unmatched. The CDR3 loop spans 14 amino acids. The germline gives CDR1 LGHNT, CDR2 FRNRAP. CDR3 region: CASGPGQGGNEQYF. The CDR3 DNA sequence: TGTGCTAGTGGTCCGGGACAGGGAGGAAACGAGCAGTACTTC.

In this sample, this clonotype turned up a few times. Its ends do not fully match the called genes, so a read error is possible. This chain links TRBV6-2 or TRBV6-3 with TRBJ2-7; TRBD2 matches 9 bases. The CDR3 loop spans 16 amino acids. CDR1 and CDR2 (germline): MNHEY, SVGEGT. DNA for the CDR3: TGTGCCAACAGTCTACCTGCCGGAGCGGGAGGTTACGAGCAGTACTTC. This encodes CANSLPAGAGGYEQYF.

The gene calls are TRBV20-1 and TRBJ2-1; 10 bases map to TRBD2. Germline-derived CDR1 and CDR2 are DFQATT and SNEGSKA (reference sequence). Trimming cost V 1 base and J 2 bases; bases outside gene matches: 8. The CDR3 consists of 17 residues. This CDR3 is CSARVLPTSGTYNEQFF. The CDR3 bases are TGCAGTGCTAGAGTCCTACCCACTAGCGGGACCTACAATGAGCAGTTCTTC.

This rearrangement joins TRBV11-2 to TRBJ2-1; TRBD2 matches 11 bases. The CDR3 totals 17 residues. Germline CDR1 and CDR2: SGHAT and FQNNGV. V trimming: 1 base; J trimming: 3 bases; junction bases outside the gene matches: 5. CDR3 amino acids: CASSLVRGLAGYNEQFF. CDR3 DNA sequence: TGTGCCAGCAGCTTAGTTCGTGGACTAGCGGGCTACAATGAGCAGTTCTTC.

This clonotype was seen repeatedly, ten times or more. The chain links TRBV10-3 to TRBJ2-7; 7 nucleotides agree with TRBD1. Trimming at V came to 6 bases and at J to 2 bases, leaving 7 bases not matched to a gene. The CDR3 covers 14 residues. Germline V lookup: CDR1 ENHRY, CDR2 SYGVKD. The CDR3 loop reads CAIRAGTATYEQYF. CDR3 DNA: TGTGCCATCAGGGCCGGGACAGCGACCTACGAGCAGTACTTC.

Only a few counts were recorded for this clonotype. The chain couples TRBV19 to TRBJ1-5, with D perhaps matching TRBD1 (5 bases). Germline loops: CDR1 LNHDA, CDR2 SQIVND (reference sequence). The V and J ends lost 8 bases and 0 bases respectively, with 11 bases between them. The CDR3 consists of 14 residues. CDR3 loop: CASVGLHSNQPQHF. DNA of the CDR3: TGTGCCAGTGTGGGACTTCATAGCAATCAGCCCCAGCATTTT.

A few counts support this clonotype. The gene calls are TRBV2 and TRBJ1-2, with TRBD1 identical over 9 bases. This CDR3 is 12 amino acids long. V lost 10 bases to trimming and J lost 7 bases; unmatched junction nucleotides: 7. Germline CDR1 reads SNHLY; CDR2 reads FYNNEI. The CDR3 DNA reads as TGTGCCATACGGACAGGGGCGGGTGGCTACACCTTC. Its translation is CAIRTGAGGYTF. Looking up the rest from reference TRBV2 and TRBJ1-2 gives the full variable domain: EPEVTQTPSHQVTQMGQEVILRCVPISNHLYFYWYRQILGQKVEFLVSFYNNEISEKSEIFDDQFSVERPDGSNFTLKIRSTKLEDSAMYFCAIRTGAGGYTFGSGTRLTVV.

This clonotype appeared many times. V and J are TRBV6-2 or TRBV6-3 and TRBJ1-1, with no clear D. The CDR3 covers 12 residues. V gave up 6 bases and J gave up 8 bases, with 13 bases separating them. The germline gives CDR1 MNHEY, CDR2 SVGEGT. The CDR3 here is CASSHGRGEAFF. The CDR3 region has the DNA TGTGCCAGCAGCCACGGAAGAGGAGAAGCTTTCTTT.

In regard to this clonotype: This sequence may be a read error, since a much larger clone differs from it by one base. The conserved final phenylalanine or tryptophan is absent from the CDR3, which likely points to a read error. This chain uses TRBV7-8 with TRBJ1-1, with no clear D. Trimming cost V 3 bases and J 1 base, with 3 bases left between them. Germline CDR1 reads SGHVS; CDR2 reads FQNEAQ. The CDR3 is 12 residues long. The CDR3 reads CASSFKNTEAFL. DNA for the CDR3: TGTGCCAGCAGCTTCAAGAACACTGAAGCTTTCCTT.

Ten or more counts support this clonotype. CDR3 region: CASSPTGTPEDGGYTF. The CDR3 region has the DNA TGTGCCAGCAGCCCTACCGGGACCCCGGAGGACGGTGGCTACACCTTC. The rearrangement uses TRBV28 and TRBJ1-2, with D maybe TRBD1 (5 bases). The CDR3 covers 16 residues. Germline CDR1 reads MDHEN; CDR2 reads SYDVKM. Trimming removed 6 bases at V and 7 bases at J, with 24 bases between.

A remark on this clonotype: A read error may be the cause here, since a much bigger clone is one base away. The chain couples TRBV5-1 to TRBJ2-4; D is possibly TRBD2 (5 bases). V shed 2 bases and J shed 5 bases, with 8 bases lying between them. CDR1 SGHRS and CDR2 YFSETQ come from the germline V gene. The CDR3 loop spans 13 amino acids. Here the CDR3 reads CASSFAGENIQYF. In DNA form, the CDR3 reads TGCGCCAGCAGCTTTGCCGGGGAAAACATTCAGTACTTC.

The rearrangement joins TRBV12-3 or TRBV12-4 to TRBJ2-1; TRBD2 matches 10 bases. The CDR3 consists of 16 residues. J gave up 4 bases and V 6 bases, and 9 bases lay outside the gene matches. This CDR3 reads CASRTTNSGRYNEQFF. DNA for the CDR3: TGTGCCAGCAGGACGACGAATAGCGGGAGGTACAATGAGCAGTTCTTC.

The sample holds many counts of this clonotype. The rearrangement uses TRBV4-3 and TRBJ2-1; D possibly corresponds to TRBD2 (6 bases). Germline V gene data show CDR1 as LGHNA and CDR2 as YSLEER. This CDR3 contains 13 residues. V was cut by 2 bases and J by 12 bases, with 14 bases left in between. The CDR3 reads CASSQTQGGRQFF. CDR3 DNA: TGCGCCAGCAGCCAAACTCAGGGAGGAAGGCAGTTCTTC.

The table lists this clonotype with many counts. V is TRBV7-2 and J is TRBJ2-3; D may be TRBD1 (6 bases). The germline V and J ends were trimmed by 8 bases and 1 base, with 13 bases remaining between them. The CDR3 is 14 residues long. CDR1 and CDR2 from the germline V gene are SGHTA and FQGNSA. The CDR3 region is CASGQLGGTDTQYF. CDR3 nucleotide sequence: TGTGCCAGCGGACAGCTAGGGGGCACAGATACGCAGTATTTT. The whole variable domain, remainder taken from reference TRBV7-2 and TRBJ2-3, is GAGVSQSPSNKVTEKGKDVELRCDPISGHTALYWYRQSLGQGLEFLIYFQGNSAPDKSGLPSDRFSAERTGGSVSTLTIQRTQQEDSAVYLCASGQLGGTDTQYFGPGTRLTVL.